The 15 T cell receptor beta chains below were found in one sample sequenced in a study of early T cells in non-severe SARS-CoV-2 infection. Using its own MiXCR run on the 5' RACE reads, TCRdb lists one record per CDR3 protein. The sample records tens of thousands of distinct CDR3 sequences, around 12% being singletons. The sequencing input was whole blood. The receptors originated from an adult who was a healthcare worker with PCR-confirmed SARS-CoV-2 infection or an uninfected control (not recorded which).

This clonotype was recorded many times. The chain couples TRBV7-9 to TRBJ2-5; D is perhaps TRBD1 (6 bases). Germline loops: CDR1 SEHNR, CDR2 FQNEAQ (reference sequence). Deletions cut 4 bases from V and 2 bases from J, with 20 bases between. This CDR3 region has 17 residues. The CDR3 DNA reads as TGTGCCAGCAGCTCCGGACGGATGGGGGCATGGCAAGAGACCCAGTACTTC. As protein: CASSSGRMGAWQETQYF.

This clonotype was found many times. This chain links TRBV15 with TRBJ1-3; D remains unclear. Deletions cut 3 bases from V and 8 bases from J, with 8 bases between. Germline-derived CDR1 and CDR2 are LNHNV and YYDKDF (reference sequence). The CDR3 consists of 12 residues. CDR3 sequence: CATSREYYTIYF. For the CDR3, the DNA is TGTGCCACCAGCAGGGAATATTACACCATATATTTT.

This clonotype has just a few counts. CDR3 region: CASSLSRGLNTEAFF. In DNA, the CDR3 is TGTGCCAGCAGCTTAAGTCGGGGGTTGAACACTGAAGCTTTCTTT. This chain uses TRBV11-2 with TRBJ1-1, with a possible D match to TRBD1 (5 bases). The CDR3 spans 15 residues. The V gene's germline CDR1 is SGHAT and CDR2 FQNNGV. V shed 2 bases and J shed 0 bases, with 10 bases lying between them.

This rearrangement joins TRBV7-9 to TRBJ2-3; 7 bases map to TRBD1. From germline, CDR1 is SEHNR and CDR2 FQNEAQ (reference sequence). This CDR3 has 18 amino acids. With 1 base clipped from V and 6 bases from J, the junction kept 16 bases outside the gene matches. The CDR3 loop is CASSLEETGHPPSDTQYF. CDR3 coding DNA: TGTGCCAGCAGCTTAGAGGAGACAGGGCATCCTCCCAGCGATACGCAGTATTTT.

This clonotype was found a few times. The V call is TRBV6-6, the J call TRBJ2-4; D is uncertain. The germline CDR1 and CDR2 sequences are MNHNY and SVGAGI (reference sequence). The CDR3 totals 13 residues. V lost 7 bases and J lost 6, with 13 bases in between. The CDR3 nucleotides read TGTGCCAGCAAAGAGCTTTCGGGAAACATTCAGTACTTC. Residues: CASKELSGNIQYF.

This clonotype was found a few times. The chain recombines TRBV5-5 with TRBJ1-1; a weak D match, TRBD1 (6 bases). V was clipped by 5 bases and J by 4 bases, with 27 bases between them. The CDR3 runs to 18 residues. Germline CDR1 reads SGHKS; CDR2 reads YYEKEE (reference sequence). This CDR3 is CASSLGGPVSYRVTEAFF. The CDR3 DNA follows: TGTGCCAGCAGTCTTGGGGGGCCTGTAAGCTACAGGGTCACTGAAGCTTTCTTT.

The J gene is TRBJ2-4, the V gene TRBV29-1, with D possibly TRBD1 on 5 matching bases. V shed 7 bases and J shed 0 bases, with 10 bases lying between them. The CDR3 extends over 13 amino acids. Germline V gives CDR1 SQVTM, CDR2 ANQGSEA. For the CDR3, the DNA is TGCAGCGCATTGGACAAAGCCAAAAACATTCAGTACTTC. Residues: CSALDKAKNIQYF.

The CDR3 DNA is TGTGCCAGCAGTTCCCGACAGGGACAAGAGACCCAGTACTTC. It specifies CASSSRQGQETQYF. The V call is TRBV7-9, the J call TRBJ2-5; 7 nucleotides line up with TRBD1. This CDR3 contains 14 residues. With V trimmed by 6 bases and J by 2 bases, 6 bases remained unmatched. The V gene's germline CDR1 is SEHNR and CDR2 FQNEAQ (reference sequence). Variable domain in full (rest from reference TRBV7-9 and TRBJ2-5): DTGVSQNPRHKITKRGQNVTFRCDPISEHNRLYWYRQTLGQGPEFLTYFQNEAQLEKSRLLSDRFSAERPKGSFSTLEIQRTEQGDSAMYLCASSSRQGQETQYFGPGTRLLVL.

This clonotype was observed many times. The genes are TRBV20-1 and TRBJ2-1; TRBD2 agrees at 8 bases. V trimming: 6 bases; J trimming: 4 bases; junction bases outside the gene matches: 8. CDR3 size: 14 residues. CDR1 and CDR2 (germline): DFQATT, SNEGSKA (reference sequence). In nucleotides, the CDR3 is TGCAGTGCCCGAACTAGCGGAGATTACAATGAGCAGTTCTTC. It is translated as CSARTSGDYNEQFF.

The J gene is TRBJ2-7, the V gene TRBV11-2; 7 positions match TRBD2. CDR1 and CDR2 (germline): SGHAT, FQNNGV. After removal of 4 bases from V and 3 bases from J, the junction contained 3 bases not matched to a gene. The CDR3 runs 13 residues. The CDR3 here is CASSSTSSYEQYF. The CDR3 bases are TGTGCCAGCAGCTCGACTAGCAGCTACGAGCAGTACTTC. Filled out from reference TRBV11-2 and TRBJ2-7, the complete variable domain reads EAGVAQSPRYKIIEKRQSVAFWCNPISGHATLYWYQQILGQGPKLLIQFQNNGVVDDSQLPKDRFSAERLKGVDSTLKIQPAKLEDSAVYLCASSSTSSYEQYFGPGTRLTVT.

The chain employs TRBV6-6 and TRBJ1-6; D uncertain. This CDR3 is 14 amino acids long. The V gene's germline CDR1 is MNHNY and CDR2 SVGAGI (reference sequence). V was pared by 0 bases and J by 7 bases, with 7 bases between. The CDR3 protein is CASSYSAENSPLHF. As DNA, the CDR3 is TGTGCCAGCAGTTACTCGGCAGAGAATTCACCCCTCCACTTT.

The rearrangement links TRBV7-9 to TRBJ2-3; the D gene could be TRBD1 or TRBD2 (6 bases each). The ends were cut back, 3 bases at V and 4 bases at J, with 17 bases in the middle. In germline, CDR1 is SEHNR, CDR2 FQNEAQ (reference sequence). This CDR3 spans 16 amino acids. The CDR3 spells CASSFPRAGEADTQYF. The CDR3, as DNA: TGTGCCAGCAGCTTCCCCAGGGCAGGGGAGGCAGATACGCAGTATTTT.

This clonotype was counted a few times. CDR3 sequence: CASSFPGINEQFF. The CDR3 bases are TGTGCCAGCAGTTTCCCCGGAATTAATGAGCAGTTCTTC. The chain has TRBV12-3 or TRBV12-4 and TRBJ2-1; D is undetermined. The CDR3 loop spans 13 amino acids. V shed 3 bases and J shed 7 bases, with 10 bases lying between them.

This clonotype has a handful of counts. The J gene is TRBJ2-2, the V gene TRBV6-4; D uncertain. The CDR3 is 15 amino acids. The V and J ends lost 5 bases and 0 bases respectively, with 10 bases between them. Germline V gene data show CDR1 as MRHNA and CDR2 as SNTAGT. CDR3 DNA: TGTGCCAGCAGTCCCGAAGGGCCGAACACCGGGGAGCTGTTTTTT. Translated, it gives CASSPEGPNTGELFF.

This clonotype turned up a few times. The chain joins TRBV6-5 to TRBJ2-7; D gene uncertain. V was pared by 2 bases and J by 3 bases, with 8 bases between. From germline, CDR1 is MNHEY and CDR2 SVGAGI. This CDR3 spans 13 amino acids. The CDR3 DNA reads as TGTGCCAGCAGTTACAGTCGCGACTACGAGCAGTACTTC. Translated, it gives CASSYSRDYEQYF.